This passage covers 8 T cell receptor beta chains from one sample sequenced in a study of PD-1 blockade in classical Hodgkin lymphoma. No patient escaped relapse after autologous stem cell transplantation, and brentuximab vedotin exposure varied. Repertoires were generated with immunoSEQ multiplex PCR, while TCRdb's copy carries only in-frame clones and drops some. The repertoire holds 75,000 to 100,000 clones, 80% to 90% seen once, with roughly 15% in the top ten. Specimen: peripheral blood mononuclear cells (PBMCs), collected before the second cycle of nivolumab. The receptors were gathered from a human donor with classical Hodgkin lymphoma.

The J gene is TRBJ1-3, the V gene TRBV5-8; D possibly corresponds to TRBD1 (5 bases). CDR1 is SGHTS and CDR2 is YDEGEE in the germline V gene. The V end was cut by 3 bases, the J end by 0 bases, with 13 bases between. This CDR3 spans 16 amino acids. The CDR3 nucleotides are TGTGCCAGCAGCTCGGGACTCGAGTACTCTGGAAACACCATATATTTT. This sequence encodes CASSSGLEYSGNTIYF.

In DNA, the CDR3 is TGCAGCGTTGCCCTAGGGCTTTACACAGATACGCAGTATTTT. Encoded protein: CSVALGLYTDTQYF. The chain employs TRBV29-1 and TRBJ2-3, with D unclear. V was pared by 4 bases and J by 2 bases, with 13 bases between. CDR1 is SQVTM and CDR2 is ANQGSEA in the germline V gene. The CDR3 contains 14 residues.

This clone was detected only a few times. J is TRBJ2-1 and V is TRBV6-5; D uncertain. The germline CDR1 and CDR2 sequences are MNHEY and SVGAGI. V lost 0 bases and J lost 7, with 10 bases in between. This CDR3 region has 14 residues. The CDR3 loop is CASSYSLGINEQFF. Here the CDR3 DNA reads TGTGCCAGCAGTTACTCCCTAGGAATAAATGAGCAGTTCTTC.

The chain employs TRBV5-1 and TRBJ2-3; 7 nucleotides line up with TRBD2. Germline V gene data show CDR1 as SGHRS and CDR2 as YFSETQ. The V gene end was trimmed by 5 bases and the J gene end by 0 bases; junction bases not matched to a gene: 3. This CDR3 comprises 14 residues. CDR3 nucleotide sequence: TGCGCCAGCAGTCGGGGGGATAGCACAGATACGCAGTATTTT. This gives the protein CASSRGDSTDTQYF.

Comment on this clone: This CDR3 is also generated by other DNA sequences in the sample. The chain uses TRBV2 and TRBJ1-2; maybe TRBD1 (5 bases). CDR3 length: 11 residues. The germline gives CDR1 SNHLY, CDR2 FYNNEI. V shed 6 bases and J shed 4 bases, with 6 bases lying between them. The CDR3 loop is CASRTAYGYTF. The CDR3 nucleotides read TGTGCCAGCAGGACAGCCTATGGCTACACCTTC.

There are many counts of this clone. The V and J genes are TRBV6-1 and TRBJ1-2, with D possibly being TRBD1 (5 bases). The CDR3 has 13 residues. Between the trimmed V and J ends, which lost 2 bases and 5 bases, there was a span of 9 bases. Germline assignment: CDR1 MNHNS and CDR2 SASEGT. The CDR3 DNA follows: TGTGCCAGCAGTGAACAGGGAAGGTATGGCTACACCTTC. Protein sequence: CASSEQGRYGYTF.

V usage is TRBV11-3 and J usage is TRBJ2-1; TRBD2 agrees at 8 bases. In germline, CDR1 is SGHNT, CDR2 YENEEA. The trim removed 5 bases at V and 9 bases at J, leaving 3 bases unmatched. CDR3 size: 12 residues. The CDR3 DNA sequence: TGTGCCAGCAGCCCTCGGGGGGGTGAGCAGTTCTTC. Protein product: CASSPRGGEQFF.

J is TRBJ1-1 and V is TRBV2, with TRBD1 as a possible D gene (6 bases). CDR3 length equals 16 residues. Per the germline V gene, CDR1 is SNHLY and CDR2 is FYNNEI. Between the trimmed V and J ends, which lost 1 base and 4 bases, there was a span of 16 bases. CDR3 amino acids: CASSEEGPGGGTEAFF. The CDR3 coding sequence is TGTGCCAGCAGTGAAGAGGGTCCCGGGGGCGGCACTGAAGCTTTCTTT.